This T cell receptor beta chain was sequenced for a study of radiotherapy plus CTLA-4 blockade in lung cancer. Study in general: Disease control was achieved by roughly 32% of patients, and objective responses by less than 20%.

Comments on this clone: What it recognizes is unknown.

With 4 bases removed from V and 2 bases from J, the gap between germline ends came to 16 bases. Germline-derived CDR1 and CDR2 are MDHEN and SYDVKM. The CDR3 runs 16 residues. Study-wide results and caveats: Radiotherapy was combined with ipilimumab, and tumor-derived TCR clones then expanded in blood. With interferon-beta, early dynamics of blood T cell clones were reported to best predict response.

Assay: immunoSEQ multiplex PCR; the TCRdb copy retains only in-frame clones and omits some. The sample contains about 90,000 clones, approximately 80% of which appear only once. The sample in question was peripheral blood, obtained from a patient treated with radiotherapy plus ipilimumab. The sequence derives from a human donor with non-small cell lung cancer that progressed on radiotherapy plus ipilimumab. The chain joins TRBV28 to TRBJ2-3; no reliable D call. The CDR3 DNA reads as TGTGCCAGCAGTTCCCCTAGTGGGGTGAACACAGATACGCAGTATTTT. Translating gives CASSSPSGVNTDTQYF.